The 17 T cell receptor beta chains listed next were all sequenced from one sample in a study of a mutant IDH1 vaccine in newly diagnosed glioma. The protocol was immunoSEQ multiplex PCR, while the TCRdb copy is restricted to in-frame clones and leaves out a portion. The table shows 50,000 or so clones, with about nine tenths occurring only once. Time point noted: baseline, week 1 (first vaccination visit). Regarding treatment: pre-vaccination baseline after standard-of-care therapy. This material consisted of PBMCs, taken from a glioma patient treated with radiotherapy, temozolomide or both. The origin of the receptors is a man aged 40-49 years with glioma.

The chain combines TRBV7-9 with TRBJ2-7; D is perhaps TRBD2 (6 bases). Germline CDR1 and CDR2: SEHNR and FQNEAQ (reference sequence). The CDR3 spans 14 residues. V shed 3 bases and J shed 0 bases, with 9 bases lying between them. The CDR3 bases are TGTGCCAGCAGCTTTCGGGGGAGCTCCTACGAGCAGTACTTC. Amino acid sequence: CASSFRGSSYEQYF.

The CDR3 region is CSVVAMNTEAFF. CDR3 bases: TGCAGCGTTGTAGCTATGAACACTGAAGCTTTCTTT. The genes are TRBV29-1 and TRBJ1-1; D uncertain. The length of the CDR3 is 12 residues. V was cut by 4 bases and J by 0 bases, with 6 bases left in between. Germline CDR1 SQVTM, CDR2 ANQGSEA.

The chain combines TRBV18 with TRBJ1-1; TRBD1 matches 7 bases. Germline V gene sequence: CDR1 KGHSH, CDR2 LQKENI. The CDR3 spans 15 residues. The junction had 5 bases not matched to a gene; V was cut back by 3 bases and J by 1 base. CDR3 sequence reads: CASSPVPGGNTEAFF. The DNA for the CDR3 is TGTGCCAGCTCACCCGTTCCAGGGGGGAACACTGAAGCTTTCTTT.

The chain recombines TRBV19 with TRBJ2-1; 15 bases match TRBD2. The CDR3 is 16 amino acids. The V gene end was trimmed by 4 bases and the J gene end by 7 bases; junction bases not matched to a gene: 5. Per germline, CDR1 LNHDA and CDR2 SQIVND (reference sequence). In DNA, the CDR3 is TGTGCCAGTAGTACAAGGGGGACTAGCGGGAGGAATGAGCAGTTCTTC. It encodes CASSTRGTSGRNEQFF.

The chain links TRBV7-2 to TRBJ2-7, with TRBD1 matching 12 bases. The ends lost 3 bases at V and 6 bases at J; junction bases unmatched: 3. From germline, CDR1 is SGHTA and CDR2 FQGNSA. CDR3 length: 14 amino acids. The CDR3 DNA reads as TGTGCCAGCAGCTTCGGGACAGGGGGCTTCGAGCAGTACTTC. It encodes CASSFGTGGFEQYF. The full variable domain, rest sourced from reference TRBV7-2 and TRBJ2-7, is GAGVSQSPSNKVTEKGKDVELRCDPISGHTALYWYRQSLGQGLEFLIYFQGNSAPDKSGLPSDRFSAERTGGSVSTLTIQRTQQEDSAVYLCASSFGTGGFEQYFGPGTRLTVT.

This clone was seen only a few times. V is TRBV19 and J is TRBJ1-1, with 8 bases fitting TRBD1. CDR3 size: 15 residues. V trimming: 6 bases; J trimming: 4 bases; junction bases outside the gene matches: 10. CDR1 and CDR2 from the germline V gene are LNHDA and SQIVND (reference sequence). CDR3 residues: CASSGDRGLVTEAFF. In DNA, the CDR3 is TGTGCCAGTAGCGGAGACAGGGGATTGGTCACTGAAGCTTTCTTT. The full variable domain, with the rest looked up from reference TRBV19 and TRBJ1-1, is DGGITQSPKYLFRKEGQNVTLSCEQNLNHDAMYWYRQDPGQGLRLIYYSQIVNDFQKGDIAEGYSVSREKKESFPLTVTSAQKNPTAFYLCASSGDRGLVTEAFFGQGTRLTVV.

In the case of this clone: The junction departs from germline at one end; a sequencing error may be responsible. The chain recombines TRBV7-2 with TRBJ2-7, with TRBD2 identical over 11 bases. The CDR3 covers 16 residues. CDR1 is SGHTA, CDR2 FQGNSA, per germline. The CDR3 sequence is CASSLAASGRFYEQYF. CDR3 nucleotides: TGTGCCAGCAGCCTAGCCGCTAGCGGGAGGTTCTACGAGCAGTACTTC.

The chain is built from TRBV28 and TRBJ2-3; TRBD2 matches 7 bases. The CDR3 runs to 16 residues. V shed 4 bases and J 1 base; nucleotides not matched to a gene: 8. Germline V gene sequence: CDR1 MDHEN, CDR2 SYDVKM. This chain's CDR3 is CASSSHGLAGTDTQYF. DNA of the CDR3: TGTGCCAGCAGTTCCCATGGGCTAGCGGGCACAGATACGCAGTATTTT.

The chain has TRBV29-1 and TRBJ2-2; 7 bases map to TRBD1. The germline V gene encodes CDR1 SQVTM and CDR2 ANQGSEA. V shed 7 bases and J 4 bases; nucleotides not matched to a gene: 6. The length of the CDR3 is 13 residues. The CDR3 protein is CSARGLSTGELFF. Written as DNA, the CDR3 is TGCAGCGCTAGGGGGCTTTCCACCGGGGAGCTGTTTTTT.

The J gene is TRBJ2-6, the V gene TRBV11-2; possibly TRBD1 for D (5 bases). Trimming shortened V by 7 bases and J by 4 bases, and 14 bases separated the two germline ends. This CDR3 region has 15 residues. CDR1 is SGHAT, CDR2 FQNNGV, per germline. In DNA, the CDR3 is TGTGCCAGCAATAAAGGGGTCGCCGGGGCCAACGTCCTGACTTTC. This codes for CASNKGVAGANVLTF. The variable domain in full, completed from reference TRBV11-2 and TRBJ2-6, reads EAGVAQSPRYKIIEKRQSVAFWCNPISGHATLYWYQQILGQGPKLLIQFQNNGVVDDSQLPKDRFSAERLKGVDSTLKIQPAKLEDSAVYLCASNKGVAGANVLTFGAGSRLTVL.

The rearrangement uses TRBV10-3 and TRBJ2-7, with D possibly TRBD2 on 6 matching bases. Trimming pared 7 bases from V and 3 bases from J, leaving 16 bases between. The CDR3 loop spans 14 amino acids. The germline CDR1 and CDR2 sequences are ENHRY and SYGVKD. CDR3 DNA: TGTGCCATCACCCCAGGGACTTTCAGCTACGAGCAGTACTTC. This sequence encodes CAITPGTFSYEQYF.

The genes are TRBV6-6 and TRBJ2-3; no clear D. Germline values: CDR1 MNHNY, CDR2 SVGAGI (reference sequence). Trimming cost V 4 bases and J 2 bases, with 10 bases left between them. This CDR3 region has 14 residues. The CDR3 reads CASSSGPITDTQYF. Written as DNA, the CDR3 is TGTGCCAGCAGTTCCGGGCCCATCACAGATACGCAGTATTTT.

The J gene is TRBJ2-3, the V gene TRBV18; D call uncertain. The CDR3 totals 13 residues. From germline, CDR1 is KGHSH and CDR2 LQKENI. V was clipped by 4 bases and J by 3 bases, with 8 bases between them. The CDR3 coding sequence is TGTGCCAGCTCACGAGGTTTGACAGATACGCAGTATTTT. Translated, it gives CASSRGLTDTQYF.

The V call is TRBV7-9, the J call TRBJ1-4; D call uncertain. The length of the CDR3 is 10 residues. The V gene's germline CDR1 is SEHNR and CDR2 FQNEAQ (reference sequence). The ends were cut back, 8 bases at V and 8 bases at J, with 6 bases in the middle. The CDR3 here is CASAREKLFF. Here the CDR3 DNA reads TGTGCCAGCGCCAGGGAAAAACTGTTTTTT.

This clone was seen just once. This chain joins TRBV7-4 and TRBJ2-2; 9 bases are shared with TRBD2. Trimming at V came to 6 bases and at J to 1 base, leaving 6 bases not matched to a gene. The CDR3 has 16 residues. Germline CDR1 is SGHVT and CDR2 is SQSDAQ. CDR3 sequence (DNA): TGTGCCAGCAGATGCGGGCGGGAGGGGAACACCGGGGAGCTGTTTTTT. It specifies CASRCGREGNTGELFF.

This clone occurred once. The chain has TRBV5-5 and TRBJ2-7, with D maybe TRBD1 (5 bases). The CDR3 spans 12 residues. The germline V and J ends were trimmed by 5 bases and 3 bases, with 9 bases remaining between them. Per germline, CDR1 SGHKS and CDR2 YYEKEE (reference sequence). The CDR3 reads CASSQGSYEQYF. The CDR3 DNA reads as TGTGCCAGCAGTCAGGGCAGCTACGAGCAGTACTTC.

This chain links TRBV7-2 with TRBJ2-1; TRBD1 might be the D (6 bases). The germline CDR1 and CDR2 sequences are SGHTA and FQGNSA. Trimming shortened V by 5 bases and J by 9 bases, and 14 bases separated the two germline ends. The length of the CDR3 is 13 residues. CDR3 residues: CASSPRVRGEQFF. CDR3 sequence (DNA): TGTGCCAGCAGCCCGAGGGTCAGGGGTGAGCAGTTCTTC.